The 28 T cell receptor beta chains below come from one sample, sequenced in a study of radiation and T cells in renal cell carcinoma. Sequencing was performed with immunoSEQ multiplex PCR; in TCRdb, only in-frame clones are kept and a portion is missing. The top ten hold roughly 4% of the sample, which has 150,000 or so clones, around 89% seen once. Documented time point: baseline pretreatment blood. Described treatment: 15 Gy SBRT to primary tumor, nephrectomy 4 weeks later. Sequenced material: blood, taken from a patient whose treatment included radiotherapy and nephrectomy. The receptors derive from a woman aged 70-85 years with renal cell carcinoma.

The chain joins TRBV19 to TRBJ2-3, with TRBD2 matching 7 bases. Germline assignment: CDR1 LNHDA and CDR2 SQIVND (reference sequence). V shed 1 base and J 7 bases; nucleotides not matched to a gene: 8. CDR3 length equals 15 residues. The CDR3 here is CASSIGLAEEHTQYF. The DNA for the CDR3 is TGTGCCAGTAGTATAGGGCTAGCGGAGGAACATACGCAGTATTTT.

This CDR3 is CASSLAGPFDQPQHF. The CDR3 bases are TGTGCCAGCAGCTTAGCGGGGCCCTTTGATCAGCCCCAGCATTTT. This sequence joins TRBV7-2 and TRBJ1-5, with D possibly matching TRBD1 (5 bases). CDR1 and CDR2 from the germline V gene are SGHTA and FQGNSA. V dropped 0 bases and J dropped 5 bases, with 11 bases sitting between them. The CDR3 loop spans 15 amino acids.

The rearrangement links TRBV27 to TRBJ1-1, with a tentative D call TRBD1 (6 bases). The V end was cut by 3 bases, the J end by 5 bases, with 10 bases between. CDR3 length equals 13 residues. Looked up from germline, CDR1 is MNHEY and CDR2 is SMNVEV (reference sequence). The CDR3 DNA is TGTGCCAGCAGTTTTAACAGGGCGACTGAAGCTTTCTTT. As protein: CASSFNRATEAFF.

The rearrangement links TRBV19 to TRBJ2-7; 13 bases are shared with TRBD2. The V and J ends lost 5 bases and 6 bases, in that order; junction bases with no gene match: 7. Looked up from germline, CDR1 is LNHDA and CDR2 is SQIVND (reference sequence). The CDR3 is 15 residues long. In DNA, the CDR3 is TGTGCCAGTAGTGAACTAGCGGGGGGGCCCGGCGAGCAGTACTTC. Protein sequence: CASSELAGGPGEQYF.

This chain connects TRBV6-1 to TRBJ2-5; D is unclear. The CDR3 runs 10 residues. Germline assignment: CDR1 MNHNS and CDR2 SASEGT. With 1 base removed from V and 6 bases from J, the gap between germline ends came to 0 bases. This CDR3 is CASSEETQYF. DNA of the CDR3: TGTGCCAGCAGTGAAGAGACCCAGTACTTC.

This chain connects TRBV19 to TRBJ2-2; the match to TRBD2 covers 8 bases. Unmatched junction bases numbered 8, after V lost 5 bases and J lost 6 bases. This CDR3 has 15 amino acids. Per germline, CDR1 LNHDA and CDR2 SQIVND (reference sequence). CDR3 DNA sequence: TGTGCCAGTAGTCTTCGGACGGGGGGGGCCGGGGAGCTGTTTTTT. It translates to CASSLRTGGAGELFF.

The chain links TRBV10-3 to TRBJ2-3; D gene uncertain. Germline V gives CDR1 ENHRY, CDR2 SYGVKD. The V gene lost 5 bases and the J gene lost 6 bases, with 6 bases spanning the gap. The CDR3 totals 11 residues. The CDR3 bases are TGTGCCATCAGTAACATGGATACGCAGTATTTT. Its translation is CAISNMDTQYF.

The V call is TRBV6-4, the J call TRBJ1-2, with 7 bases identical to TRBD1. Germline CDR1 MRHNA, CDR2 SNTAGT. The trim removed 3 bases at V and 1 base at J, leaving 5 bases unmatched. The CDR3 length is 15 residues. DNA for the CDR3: TGTGCCAGCAGTGAGGAAGCAGGGGGTAACTATGGCTACACCTTC. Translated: CASSEEAGGNYGYTF.

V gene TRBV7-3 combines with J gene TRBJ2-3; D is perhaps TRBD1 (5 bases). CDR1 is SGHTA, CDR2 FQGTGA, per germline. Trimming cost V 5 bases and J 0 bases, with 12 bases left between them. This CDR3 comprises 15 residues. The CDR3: CASSSRAASTDTQYF. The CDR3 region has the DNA TGTGCCAGCAGCAGCAGGGCAGCTAGCACAGATACGCAGTATTTT.

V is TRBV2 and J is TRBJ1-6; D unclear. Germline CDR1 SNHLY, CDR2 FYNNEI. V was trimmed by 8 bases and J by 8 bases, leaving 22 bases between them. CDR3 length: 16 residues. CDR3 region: CASVSSRLEVYSPLHF. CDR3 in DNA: TGTGCCAGCGTTTCGAGTCGGCTGGAGGTATATTCACCCCTCCACTTT.

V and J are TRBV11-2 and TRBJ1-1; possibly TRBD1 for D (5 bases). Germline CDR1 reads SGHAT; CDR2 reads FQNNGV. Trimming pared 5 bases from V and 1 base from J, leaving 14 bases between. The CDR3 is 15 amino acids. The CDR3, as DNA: TGTGCCAGCAGCCCAACTTGGGGCGGGAACACTGAAGCTTTCTTT. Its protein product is CASSPTWGGNTEAFF. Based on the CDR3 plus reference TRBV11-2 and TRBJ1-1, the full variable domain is EAGVAQSPRYKIIEKRQSVAFWCNPISGHATLYWYQQILGQGPKLLIQFQNNGVVDDSQLPKDRFSAERLKGVDSTLKIQPAKLEDSAVYLCASSPTWGGNTEAFFGQGTRLTVV.

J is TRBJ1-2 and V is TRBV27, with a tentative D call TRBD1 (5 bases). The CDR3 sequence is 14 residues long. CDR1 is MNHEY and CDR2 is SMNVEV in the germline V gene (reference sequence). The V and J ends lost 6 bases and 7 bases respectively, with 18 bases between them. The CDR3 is CASRKPGTAIGYTF. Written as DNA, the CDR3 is TGTGCCAGCAGAAAACCCGGGACGGCGATTGGCTACACCTTC.

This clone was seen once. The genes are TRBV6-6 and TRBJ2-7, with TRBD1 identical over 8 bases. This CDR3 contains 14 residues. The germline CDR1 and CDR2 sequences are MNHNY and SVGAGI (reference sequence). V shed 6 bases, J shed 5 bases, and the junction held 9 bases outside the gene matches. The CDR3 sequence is CASRIGQGRDEQYF. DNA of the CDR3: TGTGCCAGCAGGATTGGACAGGGTCGGGACGAGCAGTACTTC.

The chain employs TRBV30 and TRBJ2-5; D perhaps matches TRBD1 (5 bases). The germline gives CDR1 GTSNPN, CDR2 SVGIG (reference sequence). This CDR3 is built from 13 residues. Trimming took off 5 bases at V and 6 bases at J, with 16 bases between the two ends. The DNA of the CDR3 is TGTGCCTGGGCGGCAGGGATTGGAAAGACCCAGTACTTC. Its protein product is CAWAAGIGKTQYF.

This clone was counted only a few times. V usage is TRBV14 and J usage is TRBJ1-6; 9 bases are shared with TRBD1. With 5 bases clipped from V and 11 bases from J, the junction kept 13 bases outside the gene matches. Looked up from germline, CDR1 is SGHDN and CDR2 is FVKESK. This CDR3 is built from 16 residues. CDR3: CASSLWGQGGTAPLHF. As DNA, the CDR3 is TGTGCCAGCAGCTTATGGGGACAGGGCGGTACGGCACCCCTCCACTTT. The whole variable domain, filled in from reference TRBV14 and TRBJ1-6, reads EAGVTQFPSHSVIEKGQTVTLRCDPISGHDNLYWYRRVMGKEIKFLLHFVKESKQDESGMPNNRFLAERTGGTYSTLKVQPAELEDSGVYFCASSLWGQGGTAPLHFGNGTRLTVT.

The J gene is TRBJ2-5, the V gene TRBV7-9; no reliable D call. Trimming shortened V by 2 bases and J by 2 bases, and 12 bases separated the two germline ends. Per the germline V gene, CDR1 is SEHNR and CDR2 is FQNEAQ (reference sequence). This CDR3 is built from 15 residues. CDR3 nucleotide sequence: TGTGCCAGCAGCTTAAGTAGTACAGCACAAGAGACCCAGTACTTC. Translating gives CASSLSSTAQETQYF. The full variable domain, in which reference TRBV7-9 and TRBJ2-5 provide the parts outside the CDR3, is DTGVSQNPRHKITKRGQNVTFRCDPISEHNRLYWYRQTLGQGPEFLTYFQNEAQLEKSRLLSDRFSAERPKGSFSTLEIQRTEQGDSAMYLCASSLSSTAQETQYFGPGTRLLVL.

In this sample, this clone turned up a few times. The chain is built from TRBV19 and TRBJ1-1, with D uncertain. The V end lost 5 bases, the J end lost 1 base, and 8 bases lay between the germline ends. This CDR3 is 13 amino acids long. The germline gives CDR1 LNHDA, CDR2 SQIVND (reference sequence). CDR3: CASSRSGNTEAFF. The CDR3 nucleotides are TGTGCCAGTAGTCGGTCGGGGAACACTGAAGCTTTCTTT.

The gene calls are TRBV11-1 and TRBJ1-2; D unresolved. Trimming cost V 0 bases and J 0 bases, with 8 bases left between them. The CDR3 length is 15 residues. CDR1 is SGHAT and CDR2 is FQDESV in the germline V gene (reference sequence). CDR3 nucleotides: TGTGCCAGCAGCTTAGCGGTAACCTCTAACTATGGCTACACCTTC. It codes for CASSLAVTSNYGYTF.

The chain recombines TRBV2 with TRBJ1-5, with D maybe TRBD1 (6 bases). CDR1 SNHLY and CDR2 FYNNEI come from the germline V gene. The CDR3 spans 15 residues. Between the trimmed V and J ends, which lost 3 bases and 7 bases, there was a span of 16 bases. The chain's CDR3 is CASSDLAGQGQPQHF. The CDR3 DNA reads TGTGCCAGCAGTGATTTAGCCGGGCAGGGGCAGCCCCAGCATTTT.

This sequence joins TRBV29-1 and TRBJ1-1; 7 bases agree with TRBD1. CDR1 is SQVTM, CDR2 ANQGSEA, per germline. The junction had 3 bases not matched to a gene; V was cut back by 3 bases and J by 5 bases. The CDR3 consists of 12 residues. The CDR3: CSVETGWTEAFF. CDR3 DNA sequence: TGCAGCGTTGAGACAGGGTGGACTGAAGCTTTCTTT.

This CDR3 is CASSGRDYYEQYF. Here the CDR3 DNA reads TGTGCCAGCAGCGGCCGGGACTACTACGAGCAGTACTTC. V is TRBV11-3 and J is TRBJ2-7; 7 bases line up with TRBD2. J lost 3 bases, V lost 5 bases, and 4 bases had no gene match. CDR3 length: 13 residues. Germline V lookup: CDR1 SGHNT, CDR2 YENEEA.

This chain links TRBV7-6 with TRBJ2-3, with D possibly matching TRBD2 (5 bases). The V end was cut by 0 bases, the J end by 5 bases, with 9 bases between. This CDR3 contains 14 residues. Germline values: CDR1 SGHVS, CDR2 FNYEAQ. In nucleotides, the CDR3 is TGTGCCAGCAGCTTAGCGGGGAGTAGAGATACGCAGTATTTT. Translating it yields CASSLAGSRDTQYF.

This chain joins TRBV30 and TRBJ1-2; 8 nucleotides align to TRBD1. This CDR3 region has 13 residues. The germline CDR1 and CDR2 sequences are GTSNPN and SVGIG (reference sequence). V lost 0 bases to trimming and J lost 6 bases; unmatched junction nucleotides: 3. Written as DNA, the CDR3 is TGTGCCTGGAGTGTACGGACAGGGAATGGCTACACCTTC. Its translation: CAWSVRTGNGYTF.

For the CDR3, the DNA is TGTGCCAGCAGTGAAGACTCAATGAACACTGAAGCTTTCTTT. Translating gives CASSEDSMNTEAFF. The chain carries TRBV2 and TRBJ1-1, with D unclear. CDR3 length: 14 amino acids. Looked up from germline, CDR1 is SNHLY and CDR2 is FYNNEI. The V end lost 1 base, the J end lost 0 bases, and 6 bases lay between the germline ends.

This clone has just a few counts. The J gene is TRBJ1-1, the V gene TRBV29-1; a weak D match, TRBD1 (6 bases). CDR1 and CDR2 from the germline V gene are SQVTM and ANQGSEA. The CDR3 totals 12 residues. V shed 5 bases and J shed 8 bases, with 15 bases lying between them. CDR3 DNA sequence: TGCAGCGTTTCCGGGACAAAGCTCGAAGCTTTCTTT. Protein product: CSVSGTKLEAFF.

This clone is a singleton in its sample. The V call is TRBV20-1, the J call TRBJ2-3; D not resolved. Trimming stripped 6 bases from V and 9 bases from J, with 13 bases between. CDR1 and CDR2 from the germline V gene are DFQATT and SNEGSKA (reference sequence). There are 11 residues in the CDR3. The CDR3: CSARPERTQYF. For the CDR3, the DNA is TGCAGTGCCAGACCCGAGAGGACGCAGTATTTT.

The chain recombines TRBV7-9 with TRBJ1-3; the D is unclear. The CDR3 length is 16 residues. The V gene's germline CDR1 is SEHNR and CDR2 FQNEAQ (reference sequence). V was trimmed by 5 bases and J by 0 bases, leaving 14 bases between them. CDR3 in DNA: TGTGCCAGCAGCCTAAACCCCCCCGGCTCTGGAAACACCATATATTTT. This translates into CASSLNPPGSGNTIYF.

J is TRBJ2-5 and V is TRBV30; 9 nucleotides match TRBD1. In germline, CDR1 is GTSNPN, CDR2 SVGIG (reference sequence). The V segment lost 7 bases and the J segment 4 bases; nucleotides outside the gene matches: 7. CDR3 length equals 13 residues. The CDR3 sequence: CASQGAWGETQYF. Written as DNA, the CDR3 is TGTGCCTCACAGGGGGCGTGGGGAGAGACCCAGTACTTC.